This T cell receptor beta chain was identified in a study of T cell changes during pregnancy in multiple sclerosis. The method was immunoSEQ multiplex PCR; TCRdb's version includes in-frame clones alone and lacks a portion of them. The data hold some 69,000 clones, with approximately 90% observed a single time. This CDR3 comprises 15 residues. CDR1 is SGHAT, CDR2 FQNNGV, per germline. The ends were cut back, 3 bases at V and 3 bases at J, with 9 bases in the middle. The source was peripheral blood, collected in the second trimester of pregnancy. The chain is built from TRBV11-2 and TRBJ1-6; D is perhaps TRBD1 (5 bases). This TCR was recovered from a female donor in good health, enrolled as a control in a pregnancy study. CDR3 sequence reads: CASSLGRVYNSPLHF. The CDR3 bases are TGTGCCAGCAGCTTGGGGCGTGTCTATAATTCACCCCTCCACTTT.